This T cell receptor (beta chain) was sequenced for a study of shared clonotypes between healthy human individuals. Each subset's genomic DNA was shared equally among a number of immunoSEQ plates. The protocol was immunoSEQ multiplex PCR, while the TCRdb copy is restricted to in-frame clones and leaves out a portion. Seen here are some 980,000 clones, 70% to 85% observed once, and the top ten hold approximately 1.5%. CD4+ cells yielded CD45RA+ naive and CD45RA-negative memory subsets. Note on this clone: Its antigen is still unknown.

The CDR3 is 13 amino acids. General study findings and limits: With few donors, the genetic and exposure-history diversity represented was limited.

The chain couples TRBV21-1 to TRBJ1-6. TRBV21-1 is a pseudogene segment. Sequences were obtained from memory CD4+ T cells sorted from blood. Subset noted: CD45RA-negative fraction. This receptor was taken from a man between 18 and 29 years old in good health. CDR3 amino acids: CASRTETDSPLHF. In DNA form, the CDR3 reads TGTGCCAGCCGCACAGAGACGGATTCACCCCTCCACTTT.